These T cell receptor beta chains were read from a single sample in a study of blood T cell repertoires in COVID-19. TCRdb's table, derived via immunoSEQ multiplex PCR, lists solely in-frame clones and lacks some. The sample contains 470,000 or so clones, around 85% of which appear only once. Sequenced sample: peripheral blood. The receptor set was obtained from a human donor in a cohort sampled during active COVID-19. CDR3s include the opening cysteine and the closing phenylalanine or tryptophan. D genes are given only for firm matches. Not every row has a clone size; where given, it reads once, few, many or a size class.

V: TRBV2
J: TRBJ2-7
size: .
D: .
CDR3: CASSMGGALGYEQYF
DNA: TGTGCCAGCAGTATGGGCGGGGCCCTCGGCTACGAGCAGTACTTC

V: TRBV7-2
J: TRBJ2-7
size: .
D: .
CDR3: CASRKEGGGRSYEQYF
DNA: TGTGCCAGCAGGAAGGAGGGCGGGGGCAGGTCCTACGAGCAGTACTTC

V: TRBV14
J: TRBJ1-1
size: .
D: .
CDR3: CASSQGLGTEAFF
DNA: TGTGCCAGCAGCCAGGGGCTAGGAACTGAAGCTTTCTTT

V: TRBV7-8
J: TRBJ2-7
size: .
D: TRBD2
CDR3: CASSLEASGTYEQYF
DNA: TGTGCCAGCAGCTTAGAGGCTAGCGGGACCTACGAGCAGTACTTC

V: TRBV5-1
J: TRBJ1-2
size: few
D: TRBD1
CDR3: CASSFTGDSYGYTF
DNA: TGCGCCAGCAGCTTTACAGGGGATAGCTATGGCTACACCTTC

V: TRBV9
J: TRBJ1-4
size: .
D: TRBD1
CDR3: CASSPLVDRREKLFF
DNA: TGTGCCAGCAGCCCCCTTGTGGACAGGCGTGAAAAACTGTTTTTT

V: TRBV27
J: TRBJ2-3
size: .
D: .
CDR3: CASSLLQGLGTDTQYF
DNA: TGTGCCAGCAGTTTACTCCAGGGCCTGGGGACAGATACGCAGTATTTT

V: TRBV11-2
J: TRBJ1-5
size: .
D: .
CDR3: CASSPSPGGQGNQPQHF
DNA: TGTGCCAGCAGCCCCTCCCCCGGAGGCCAAGGCAATCAGCCCCAGCATTTT

V: TRBV3-1/TRBV3-2
J: TRBJ1-6
size: .
D: TRBD1
CDR3: CASSQGGGIGDSPLHF
DNA: TGTGCCAGCAGCCAAGGAGGGGGCATTGGCGATTCACCCCTCCACTTT

V: TRBV27
J: TRBJ1-4
size: .
D: .
CDR3: CATERIREKLFF
DNA: TGTGCCACCGAGCGAATTCGTGAAAAACTGTTTTTT

V: TRBV29-1
J: TRBJ1-2
size: .
D: TRBD1
CDR3: CSVALTGAYGYTF
DNA: TGCAGCGTTGCTTTAACAGGGGCCTATGGCTACACCTTC

V: TRBV18
J: TRBJ2-1
size: .
D: .
CDR3: CASSLYSGSSYNEQFF
DNA: TGTGCCAGCTCACTCTACTCCGGGTCCTCCTACAATGAGCAGTTCTTC

V: TRBV28
J: TRBJ1-2
size: .
D: .
CDR3: CASSFDRPWRGYTF
DNA: TGTGCCAGCAGTTTCGATAGACCCTGGAGGGGCTACACCTTC

V: TRBV5-6
J: TRBJ2-3
size: once
D: .
CDR3: CASSLFRASVVTGTDTQYF
DNA: TGTGCCAGCAGCTTGTTCAGGGCCTCGGTTGTCACTGGCACAGATACGCAGTATTTT

V: TRBV4-2
J: TRBJ2-5
size: .
D: TRBD1
CDR3: CASSQAQDRGSGQETQYF
DNA: TGTGCCAGCAGCCAAGCTCAGGACAGGGGCTCCGGCCAAGAGACCCAGTACTTC

V: TRBV9
J: TRBJ1-5
size: few
D: .
CDR3: CASSAGVGQGNQPQHF
DNA: TGTGCCAGCAGCGCCGGGGTAGGGCAGGGCAATCAGCCCCAGCATTTT

V: TRBV11-1
J: TRBJ2-7
size: .
D: TRBD1
CDR3: CASSPRQGPYEQYF
DNA: TGTGCCAGCAGCCCGAGACAGGGGCCCTACGAGCAGTACTTC

V: TRBV6-5
J: TRBJ2-7
size: .
D: .
CDR3: CASSLGTPAYEQYF
DNA: TGTGCCAGCAGCCTCGGGACACCCGCCTACGAGCAGTACTTC

V: TRBV6-5
J: TRBJ1-2
size: .
D: .
CDR3: CASSYDRFDGYTF
DNA: TGTGCCAGCAGTTACGACAGGTTTGATGGCTACACCTTC

V: TRBV18
J: TRBJ2-7
size: .
D: .
CDR3: CASSPSGETVYEQYF
DNA: TGTGCCAGCTCACCGTCAGGGGAGACCGTCTACGAGCAGTACTTC

V: TRBV12-3/TRBV12-4
J: TRBJ1-2
size: once
D: .
CDR3: CASSQGRGRGYTF
DNA: TGTGCCAGCAGCCAGGGGCGAGGGCGGGGCTACACCTTC

V: TRBV11-2
J: TRBJ2-7
size: .
D: .
CDR3: CASSFLRGSYEQYF
DNA: TGTGCCAGCAGCTTCCTTCGGGGGTCTTACGAGCAGTACTTC